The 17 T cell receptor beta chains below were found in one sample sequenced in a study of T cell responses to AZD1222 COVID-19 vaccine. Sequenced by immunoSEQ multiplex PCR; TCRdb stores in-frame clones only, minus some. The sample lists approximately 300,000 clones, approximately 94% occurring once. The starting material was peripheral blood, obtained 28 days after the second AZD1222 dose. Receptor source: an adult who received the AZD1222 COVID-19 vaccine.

DNA for the CDR3: TGTGCCAGCAGCTTACGAGGGAGCGGGACCGGGGAGCTGTTTTTT. It translates to CASSLRGSGTGELFF. The chain is built from TRBV7-3 and TRBJ2-2; tentatively, D is TRBD2 (6 bases). CDR1 is SGHTA, CDR2 FQGTGA, per germline. The CDR3 is 15 residues long. V lost 2 bases and J lost 5, with 12 bases in between.

CDR3 amino acids: CASSEDRSTDTQYF. The CDR3 region has the DNA TGTGCCAGCAGTGAAGACAGAAGCACAGATACGCAGTATTTT. The rearrangement links TRBV6-1 to TRBJ2-3; no clear D. This CDR3 spans 14 amino acids. The ends were cut back, 1 base at V and 0 bases at J, with 5 bases in the middle. Germline CDR1 is MNHNS and CDR2 is SASEGT.

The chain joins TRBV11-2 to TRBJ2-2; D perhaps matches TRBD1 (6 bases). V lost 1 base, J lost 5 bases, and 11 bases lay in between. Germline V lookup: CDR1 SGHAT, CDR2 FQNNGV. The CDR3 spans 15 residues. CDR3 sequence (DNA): TGTGCCAGCAGCTTAGGGGCCAGGGGAACCGGGGAGCTGTTTTTT. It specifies CASSLGARGTGELFF.

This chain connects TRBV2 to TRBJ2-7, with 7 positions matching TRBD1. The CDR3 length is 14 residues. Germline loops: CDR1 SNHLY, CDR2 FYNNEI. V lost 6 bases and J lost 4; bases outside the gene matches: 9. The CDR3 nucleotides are TGTGCCAGCAGAGACAGGGTCGGTTGGTACGAGCAGTACTTC. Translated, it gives CASRDRVGWYEQYF.

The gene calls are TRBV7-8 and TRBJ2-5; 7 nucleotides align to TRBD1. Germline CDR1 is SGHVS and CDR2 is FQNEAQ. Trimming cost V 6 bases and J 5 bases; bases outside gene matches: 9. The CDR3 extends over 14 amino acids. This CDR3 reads CASRLDRAWETQYF. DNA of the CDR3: TGTGCCAGCAGACTCGACAGGGCTTGGGAGACCCAGTACTTC.

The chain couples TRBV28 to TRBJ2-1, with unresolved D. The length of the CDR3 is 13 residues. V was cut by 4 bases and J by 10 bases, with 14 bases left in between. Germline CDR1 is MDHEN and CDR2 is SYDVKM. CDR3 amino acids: CASSSPNRREQFF. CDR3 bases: TGTGCCAGCAGTTCCCCGAACAGACGCGAGCAGTTCTTC.

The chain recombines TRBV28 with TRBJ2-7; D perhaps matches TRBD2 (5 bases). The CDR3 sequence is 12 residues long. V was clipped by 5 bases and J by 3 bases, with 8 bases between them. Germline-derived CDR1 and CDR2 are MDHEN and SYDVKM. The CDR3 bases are TGTGCCAGCAGTCGGACTTACTACGAGCAGTACTTC. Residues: CASSRTYYEQYF.

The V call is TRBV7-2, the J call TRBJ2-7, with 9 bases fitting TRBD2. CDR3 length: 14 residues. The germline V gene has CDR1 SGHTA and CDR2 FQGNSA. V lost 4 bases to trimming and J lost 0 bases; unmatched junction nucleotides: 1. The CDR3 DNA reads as TGTGCCAGCAGCTATAGCGGGGGCTCCTACGAGCAGTACTTC. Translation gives CASSYSGGSYEQYF.

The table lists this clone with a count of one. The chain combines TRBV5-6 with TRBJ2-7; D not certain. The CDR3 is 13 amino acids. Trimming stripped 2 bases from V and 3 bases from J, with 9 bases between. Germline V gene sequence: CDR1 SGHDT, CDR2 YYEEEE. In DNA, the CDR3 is TGTGCCAGCAGCTTTCCTACCAACTACGAGCAGTACTTC. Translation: CASSFPTNYEQYF.

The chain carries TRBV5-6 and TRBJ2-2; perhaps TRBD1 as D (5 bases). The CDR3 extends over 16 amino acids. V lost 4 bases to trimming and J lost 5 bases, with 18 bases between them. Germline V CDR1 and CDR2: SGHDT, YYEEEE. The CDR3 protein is CASSLREGPRTGELFF. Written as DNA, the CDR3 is TGTGCCAGCAGCCTCAGGGAAGGCCCCAGAACCGGGGAGCTGTTTTTT.

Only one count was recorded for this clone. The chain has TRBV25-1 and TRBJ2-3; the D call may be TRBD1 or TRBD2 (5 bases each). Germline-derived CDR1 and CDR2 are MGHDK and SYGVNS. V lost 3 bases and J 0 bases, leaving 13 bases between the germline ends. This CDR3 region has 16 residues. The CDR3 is CASSEYGTVSTDTQYF. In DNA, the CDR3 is TGTGCCAGCAGTGAGTACGGGACCGTAAGCACAGATACGCAGTATTTT.

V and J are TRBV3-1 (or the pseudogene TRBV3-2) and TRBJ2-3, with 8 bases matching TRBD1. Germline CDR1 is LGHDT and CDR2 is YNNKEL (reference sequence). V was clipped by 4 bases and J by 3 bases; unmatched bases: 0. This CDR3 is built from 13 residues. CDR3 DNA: TGTGCCAGCAGCCGACAGGGGACAGATACGCAGTATTTT. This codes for CASSRQGTDTQYF.

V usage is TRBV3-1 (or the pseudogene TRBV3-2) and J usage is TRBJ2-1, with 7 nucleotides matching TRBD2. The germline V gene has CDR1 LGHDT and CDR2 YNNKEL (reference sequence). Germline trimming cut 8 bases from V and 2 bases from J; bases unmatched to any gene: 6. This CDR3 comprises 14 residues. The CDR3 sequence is CASHLAGAYNEQFF. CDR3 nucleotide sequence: TGTGCCAGCCATTTGGCGGGAGCCTACAATGAGCAGTTCTTC.

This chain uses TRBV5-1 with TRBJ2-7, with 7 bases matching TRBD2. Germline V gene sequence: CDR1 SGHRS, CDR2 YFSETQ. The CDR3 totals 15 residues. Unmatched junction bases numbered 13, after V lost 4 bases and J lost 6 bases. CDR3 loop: CASSPLAGDAGEQYF. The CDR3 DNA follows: TGCGCCAGCAGCCCCCTGGCGGGGGACGCGGGCGAGCAGTACTTC. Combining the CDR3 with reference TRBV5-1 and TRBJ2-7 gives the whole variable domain KAGVTQTPRYLIKTRGQQVTLSCSPISGHRSVSWYQQTPGQGLQFLFEYFSETQRNKGNFPGRFSGRQFSNSRSEMNVSTLELGDSALYLCASSPLAGDAGEQYFGPGTRLTVT.

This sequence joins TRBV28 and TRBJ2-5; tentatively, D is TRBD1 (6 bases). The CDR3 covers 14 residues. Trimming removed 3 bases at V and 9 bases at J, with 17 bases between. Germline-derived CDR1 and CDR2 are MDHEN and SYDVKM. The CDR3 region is CASSFRQGHLAQYF. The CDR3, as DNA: TGTGCCAGCAGTTTCCGGCAGGGGCACCTGGCCCAGTACTTC.

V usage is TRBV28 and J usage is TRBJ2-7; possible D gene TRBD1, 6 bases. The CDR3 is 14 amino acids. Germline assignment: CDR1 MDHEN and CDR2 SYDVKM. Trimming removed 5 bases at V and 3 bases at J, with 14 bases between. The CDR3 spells CASSPVGGHYEQYF. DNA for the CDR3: TGTGCCAGCAGTCCCGTAGGGGGTCACTACGAGCAGTACTTC.

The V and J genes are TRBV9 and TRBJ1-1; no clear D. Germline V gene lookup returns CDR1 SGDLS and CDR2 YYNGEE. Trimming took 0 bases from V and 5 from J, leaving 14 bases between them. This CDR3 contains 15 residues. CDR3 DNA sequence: TGTGCCAGCAGCGTAGAAGCGGCCCCGGGGACTGAAGCTTTCTTT. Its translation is CASSVEAAPGTEAFF.